A single sample is the source of the 16 T cell receptor beta chains below, sequenced in a study of technical replicates of blood from a handful of donors. The data were produced by immunoSEQ multiplex PCR, yet TCRdb's version contains in-frame clones alone and is incomplete. Of about 74,000 clones detected, approximately 96% appear once; the ten largest clones hold 0.36%. What was sequenced was T cells isolated from PBMCs. These receptors were obtained from a human donor in good health.

This clone was detected once. V and J are TRBV27 and TRBJ2-3; D ambiguous. CDR3 size: 15 residues. V lost 2 bases and J lost 3, with 12 bases in between. CDR1 is MNHEY and CDR2 is SMNVEV in the germline V gene (reference sequence). This chain's CDR3 is CASSLIGDGTDTQYF. The CDR3 DNA reads as TGTGCCAGCAGTTTAATCGGAGACGGGACAGATACGCAGTATTTT.

The CDR3 spells CASSPDQALAGGTEQFF. The CDR3, as DNA: TGTGCCAGCAGCCCGGATCAGGCGCTAGCGGGAGGGACTGAGCAGTTCTTC. The chain uses TRBV11-1 and TRBJ2-1; 12 bases are a match to TRBD2. The V gene end was trimmed by 5 bases and the J gene end by 9 bases; junction bases not matched to a gene: 14. Germline CDR1 SGHAT, CDR2 FQDESV (reference sequence). The CDR3 is made up of 17 amino acids.

The rearrangement uses TRBV5-6 and TRBJ2-1, with 10 bases aligning to TRBD2. Per the germline V gene, CDR1 is SGHDT and CDR2 is YYEEEE. This CDR3 has 15 residues. V trimming: 4 bases; J trimming: 8 bases; junction bases outside the gene matches: 9. CDR3 sequence: CASSPMSSGSDEQFF. The CDR3 DNA follows: TGTGCCAGCAGCCCCATGTCTAGCGGGAGCGATGAGCAGTTCTTC.

The chain joins TRBV11-2 to TRBJ2-7; possible D gene TRBD1, 6 bases. The CDR3 length is 18 residues. Germline V gene data show CDR1 as SGHAT and CDR2 as FQNNGV. V lost 1 base, J lost 3 bases, and 22 bases lay in between. The CDR3 DNA reads as TGTGCCAGCAGCTTAGGATATGGCTCGGCAGGGGTGGGCTACGAGCAGTACTTC. Translation gives CASSLGYGSAGVGYEQYF.

Here the CDR3 reads CASSRQGTYEQYF. CDR3 bases: TGTGCCAGCAGCCGACAGGGTACCTACGAGCAGTACTTC. V and J are TRBV7-2 and TRBJ2-7; 7 bases align to TRBD1. CDR3 length equals 13 residues. Germline V gives CDR1 SGHTA, CDR2 FQGNSA. V lost 5 bases to trimming and J lost 2 bases; unmatched junction nucleotides: 3.

The V call is TRBV4-1, the J call TRBJ2-7, with TRBD2 matching over 8 bases. The germline V gene has CDR1 MGHRA and CDR2 YSYEKL. J was trimmed by 0 bases and V by 4 bases; bases with no gene match: 5. The CDR3 is 15 amino acids. The CDR3 protein is CASSPTSGGSYEQYF. CDR3 DNA: TGCGCCAGCAGCCCCACTAGCGGAGGCTCCTACGAGCAGTACTTC.

The chain is built from TRBV10-1 and TRBJ2-3; TRBD2 is a possible D gene (5 bases). The CDR3 covers 13 residues. Trimming removed 4 bases from V and 2 bases from J, with 7 bases in between. The germline V gene has CDR1 WNHNN and CDR2 SYGVQD (reference sequence). The DNA of the CDR3 is TGCGCCAGCAGTGTAGGACTCACAGATACGCAGTATTTT. Translation gives CASSVGLTDTQYF.

The V call is TRBV20-1, the J call TRBJ2-7; 7 bases are a match to TRBD1. CDR1 DFQATT and CDR2 SNEGSKA come from the germline V gene (reference sequence). The V gene end was trimmed by 6 bases and the J gene end by 6 bases; junction bases not matched to a gene: 5. The CDR3 contains 11 residues. The CDR3 region is CSAPQGVEQYF. CDR3 in DNA: TGCAGTGCCCCCCAGGGGGTCGAGCAGTACTTC.

The J gene is TRBJ1-1, the V gene TRBV19; TRBD1 agrees at 8 bases. V shed 3 bases and J 11 bases; nucleotides not matched to a gene: 8. The CDR3 runs 13 residues. Germline loops: CDR1 LNHDA, CDR2 SQIVND (reference sequence). DNA of the CDR3: TGTGCCAGTAGTATTGGCCCCCAGGGGGCTGCTTTCTTT. This gives the protein CASSIGPQGAAFF. The whole variable domain, filled in from reference TRBV19 and TRBJ1-1, reads DGGITQSPKYLFRKEGQNVTLSCEQNLNHDAMYWYRQDPGQGLRLIYYSQIVNDFQKGDIAEGYSVSREKKESFPLTVTSAQKNPTAFYLCASSIGPQGAAFFGQGTRLTVV.

The chain combines TRBV2 with TRBJ2-7; the D gene is possibly TRBD1 (5 bases). CDR3 size: 12 residues. V lost 6 bases and J 3 bases, leaving 9 bases between the germline ends. Germline CDR1 is SNHLY and CDR2 is FYNNEI. The CDR3 protein is CASSTGYYEQYF. The CDR3 DNA reads TGTGCCAGCAGCACAGGATACTACGAGCAGTACTTC.

The gene calls are TRBV28 and TRBJ2-2, with 7 bases matching TRBD1. CDR3 length equals 16 residues. CDR1 and CDR2 (germline): MDHEN, SYDVKM. V shed 10 bases and J 5 bases; nucleotides not matched to a gene: 16. The CDR3 reads CAINPNFQGETGELFF. The CDR3 nucleotides are TGTGCCATCAACCCAAACTTTCAGGGGGAGACCGGGGAGCTGTTTTTT.

The chain combines TRBV7-7 with TRBJ1-4; 8 bases line up with TRBD1. The germline CDR1 and CDR2 sequences are SSHAT and FNYEAQ (reference sequence). The J segment lost 8 bases and the V segment lost 5 bases, leaving 13 bases of the junction unmatched. The CDR3 loop spans 16 amino acids. The CDR3 DNA is TGTGCCAGCAGCCCAGAACCGACAGGGGCAAGGGAAAAACTGTTTTTT. It yields the protein CASSPEPTGAREKLFF.

This sequence joins TRBV5-8 and TRBJ2-2; D gene unclear. Trimming left V 2 bases short and J 1 base short, with 3 bases between. This CDR3 contains 13 residues. Germline V gene sequence: CDR1 SGHTS, CDR2 YDEGEE. The CDR3 is CASSFMNTGELFF. CDR3 DNA: TGTGCCAGCAGCTTTATGAACACCGGGGAGCTGTTTTTT.

J is TRBJ2-6 and V is TRBV5-6; maybe TRBD2 (6 bases). The CDR3 is 19 amino acids. Germline V gene sequence: CDR1 SGHDT, CDR2 YYEEEE. V lost 1 base and J 0 bases, leaving 17 bases between the germline ends. The CDR3 bases are TGTGCCAGCAGCTTGAGCTGGGCGGGGATAAGCTCTGGGGCCAACGTCCTGACTTTC. Translation gives CASSLSWAGISSGANVLTF.

The chain links TRBV2 to TRBJ2-3; TRBD2 matches at 8 bases. In germline, CDR1 is SNHLY, CDR2 FYNNEI. This CDR3 contains 17 residues. The ends lost 4 bases at V and 2 bases at J; junction bases unmatched: 11. CDR3 residues: CASSANGGRFLTDTQYF. The CDR3 bases are TGTGCCAGCAGTGCGAACGGCGGGAGGTTTCTCACAGATACGCAGTATTTT.

The V gene is TRBV7-9, the J gene TRBJ1-2; D is undetermined. V was pared by 1 base and J by 6 bases, with 9 bases between. CDR3 size: 13 residues. CDR1 is SEHNR, CDR2 FQNEAQ, per germline (reference sequence). CDR3 region: CASSLVRSDGYTF. The CDR3 region has the DNA TGTGCCAGCAGCTTAGTACGGAGCGATGGCTACACCTTC. Full variable domain (missing parts from reference TRBV7-9 and TRBJ1-2): DTGVSQNPRHKITKRGQNVTFRCDPISEHNRLYWYRQTLGQGPEFLTYFQNEAQLEKSRLLSDRFSAERPKGSFSTLEIQRTEQGDSAMYLCASSLVRSDGYTFGSGTRLTVV.